These 23 T cell receptor beta chains came from one sample sequenced in a study of blood T cell repertoires in COVID-19. Here immunoSEQ multiplex PCR was the method, and the copy in TCRdb shows in-frame clones only, minus some. The sample includes some 56,000 clones, around 84% of them seen just once. Sequencing was carried out using peripheral blood. Receptors originate from a man in his 60s with acute or convalescent COVID-19.

This chain joins TRBV7-3 and TRBJ2-2, with 10 bases fitting TRBD1. Per germline, CDR1 SGHTA and CDR2 FQGTGA. This CDR3 contains 14 residues. Losses at the gene ends were 8 bases for V and 5 bases for J; bases not matched to a gene: 5. CDR3 sequence: CASRGTGVTGELFF. DNA of the CDR3: TGTGCCAGCCGAGGGACAGGGGTTACCGGGGAGCTGTTTTTT.

The genes are TRBV6-1 and TRBJ1-4, with 12 nucleotides matching TRBD1. V lost 3 bases and J lost 10; bases outside the gene matches: 6. The CDR3 runs to 15 residues. Germline CDR1 and CDR2: MNHNS and SASEGT. The CDR3 sequence is CASSDRDRGHRKLFF. In DNA form, the CDR3 reads TGTGCCAGCAGTGACCGGGACAGGGGGCACAGAAAACTGTTTTTT.

About this clone itself: Additional DNA sequences in this sample encode the identical CDR3. The chain combines TRBV5-1 with TRBJ2-3; 9 bases align to TRBD1. The V and J ends lost 4 bases and 0 bases, in that order; junction bases with no gene match: 3. The CDR3 runs 15 residues. Germline lookup yields CDR1 SGHRS and CDR2 YFSETQ. CDR3: CASSLGQGSTDTQYF. The CDR3 DNA reads TGCGCCAGCAGCCTTGGACAGGGGAGCACAGATACGCAGTATTTT.

The V gene is TRBV28, the J gene TRBJ2-5; TRBD1 agrees at 9 bases. The V and J ends lost 6 bases and 3 bases, in that order; junction bases with no gene match: 8. The CDR3 sequence is 15 residues long. Germline assignment: CDR1 MDHEN and CDR2 SYDVKM. In DNA, the CDR3 is TGTGCCAGCAGCTTTTCCGGGACAGGGAAAGAGACCCAGTACTTC. It is translated as CASSFSGTGKETQYF.

In this sample, this clone turned up a few times. The J gene is TRBJ1-4, the V gene TRBV5-1, with 7 nucleotides matching TRBD1. J gave up 2 bases and V 2 bases, and 3 bases lay outside the gene matches. This CDR3 contains 15 residues. Germline V gene data show CDR1 as SGHRS and CDR2 as YFSETQ. This CDR3 reads CASSLPTGTNEKLFF. The DNA for the CDR3 is TGCGCCAGCAGCTTACCGACAGGGACTAATGAAAAACTGTTTTTT.

DNA of the CDR3: TGTGCCAGCACCGAAGTCCCAAGGCGGACTGAAGCTTTCTTT. This translates into CASTEVPRRTEAFF. This chain uses TRBV2 with TRBJ1-1; D is unclear. From germline, CDR1 is SNHLY and CDR2 FYNNEI. Trimming shortened V by 7 bases and J by 5 bases, and 17 bases separated the two germline ends. The CDR3 consists of 14 residues.

This clone was picked up a small number of times. J is TRBJ2-6 and V is TRBV13; a possible D gene is TRBD1 (6 bases). The CDR3 runs to 14 residues. Trimming cost V 5 bases and J 7 bases, with 12 bases left between them. Germline V gene lookup returns CDR1 PRHDT and CDR2 FYEKMQ (reference sequence). The CDR3 spells CASSRQERANVLTF. The CDR3 DNA reads TGTGCCAGCAGCCGACAGGAGAGAGCCAACGTCCTGACTTTC.

The chain has TRBV2 and TRBJ1-3; 8 positions match TRBD1. The CDR3 consists of 14 residues. V dropped 6 bases and J dropped 2; count of bases not matched to a gene: 3. CDR1 and CDR2 from the germline V gene are SNHLY and FYNNEI. CDR3 nucleotide sequence: TGTGCCAGCAGGAACAGGGGGACTGGAAACACCATATATTTT. Translating gives CASRNRGTGNTIYF.

This clone was detected once. V usage is TRBV10-3 and J usage is TRBJ1-3; D may be TRBD1 (5 bases). This CDR3 has 15 residues. V was pared by 5 bases and J by 0 bases, with 11 bases between. Germline lookup yields CDR1 ENHRY and CDR2 SYGVKD. The CDR3 DNA follows: TGTGCCATCAGTCCGACAGTCCTCTCTGGAAACACCATATATTTT. Translation: CAISPTVLSGNTIYF.

The chain employs TRBV5-1 and TRBJ2-7, with 8 bases aligning to TRBD2. CDR3 length: 14 amino acids. The germline V gene has CDR1 SGHRS and CDR2 YFSETQ. V lost 5 bases and J lost 2; bases outside the gene matches: 6. The CDR3 spells CASSRAGDPYEQYF. The CDR3 bases are TGCGCCAGCAGTCGAGCGGGGGACCCCTACGAGCAGTACTTC.

This clone appeared a few times. The chain recombines TRBV7-9 with TRBJ2-1; TRBD1 agrees at 9 bases. The V gene's germline CDR1 is SEHNR and CDR2 FQNEAQ (reference sequence). The V and J ends lost 6 bases and 9 bases, in that order; junction bases with no gene match: 12. CDR3 length equals 15 residues. The CDR3 here is CASRPPGQGVGEQFF. Written as DNA, the CDR3 is TGTGCCAGCAGGCCACCGGGACAGGGAGTCGGTGAGCAGTTCTTC.

The chain recombines TRBV5-6 with TRBJ2-3, with TRBD2 matching over 8 bases. This CDR3 region has 16 residues. The germline V gene has CDR1 SGHDT and CDR2 YYEEEE. The trim removed 0 bases at V and 0 bases at J, leaving 3 bases unmatched. CDR3 nucleotide sequence: TGTGCCAGCAGCTTGGGGCTAGCGGGTAGCACAGATACGCAGTATTTT. Translated, it gives CASSLGLAGSTDTQYF.

The DNA of the CDR3 is TGCGCCAGCAGCTTCTCCTTGTATTACGAGCAGTACTTC. This codes for CASSFSLYYEQYF. This chain joins TRBV5-1 and TRBJ2-7; no definite D call. Per germline, CDR1 SGHRS and CDR2 YFSETQ. The CDR3 spans 13 residues. Trimming cost V 2 bases and J 4 bases, with 10 bases left between them.

This clone has just one count. The chain joins TRBV6-6 to TRBJ2-1; D is perhaps TRBD2 (6 bases). This CDR3 contains 16 residues. Trimming took 5 bases from V and 9 from J, leaving 23 bases between them. Germline CDR1 reads MNHNY; CDR2 reads SVGAGI (reference sequence). As DNA, the CDR3 is TGTGCCAGCAGTCCCCTAGCCCGTATGACTAGGAGTGAGCAGTTCTTC. Protein product: CASSPLARMTRSEQFF.

This clone has a single count. V usage is TRBV9 and J usage is TRBJ1-6, with 10 bases matching TRBD1. The trim removed 2 bases at V and 10 bases at J, leaving 3 bases unmatched. The CDR3 loop spans 14 amino acids. CDR1 SGDLS and CDR2 YYNGEE come from the germline V gene. The CDR3: CASSVRGQGSPLHF. CDR3 bases: TGTGCCAGCAGCGTCCGGGGACAGGGGTCACCCCTCCACTTT.

This clone was seen only once. This chain uses TRBV28 with TRBJ2-7; a possible D gene is TRBD1 (5 bases). V was cut by 10 bases and J by 0 bases, with 10 bases left in between. The length of the CDR3 is 12 residues. Germline-derived CDR1 and CDR2 are MDHEN and SYDVKM. CDR3: CATYRSSYEQYF. The CDR3 bases are TGTGCCACCTACAGGAGCTCCTACGAGCAGTACTTC. The whole variable domain, filled in from reference TRBV28 and TRBJ2-7, reads DVKVTQSSRYLVKRTGEKVFLECVQDMDHENMFWYRQDPGLGLRLIYFSYDVKMKEKGDIPEGYSVSREKKERFSLILESASTNQTSMYLCATYRSSYEQYFGPGTRLTVT.

This chain uses TRBV18 with TRBJ2-5, with TRBD2 matching over 9 bases. The V gene end was trimmed by 0 bases and the J gene end by 6 bases; junction bases not matched to a gene: 5. The CDR3 has 15 amino acids. Per the germline V gene, CDR1 is KGHSH and CDR2 is LQKENI. This chain's CDR3 is CASSPPASGVQTQYF. The CDR3 coding sequence is TGTGCCAGCTCACCACCGGCTAGCGGGGTCCAGACCCAGTACTTC.

The rearrangement links TRBV5-5 to TRBJ2-5, with 14 positions matching TRBD2. CDR1 SGHKS and CDR2 YYEKEE come from the germline V gene (reference sequence). The V and J ends lost 0 bases and 2 bases, in that order; junction bases with no gene match: 0. This CDR3 comprises 16 residues. The CDR3 sequence: CASSLGLAGGQETQYF. The CDR3 coding sequence is TGTGCCAGCAGCTTGGGACTAGCGGGGGGGCAAGAGACCCAGTACTTC.

This chain uses TRBV6-5 with TRBJ1-5, with D perhaps TRBD1 (6 bases). V shed 6 bases and J shed 9 bases, with 15 bases lying between them. The CDR3 consists of 13 residues. Germline V lookup: CDR1 MNHEY, CDR2 SVGAGI. The CDR3 is CASRPTGSGPQHF. Written as DNA, the CDR3 is TGTGCCAGCAGGCCGACAGGTTCAGGGCCCCAGCATTTT.

This chain links TRBV19 with TRBJ2-7; possibly TRBD2 for D (7 bases). The CDR3 contains 14 residues. Per germline, CDR1 LNHDA and CDR2 SQIVND (reference sequence). Trimming shortened V by 6 bases and J by 6 bases, and 18 bases separated the two germline ends. CDR3 bases: TGTGCCAGTAGAGGGGGGGCAGAAACTCCCGAGCAGTACTTC. This translates into CASRGGAETPEQYF.

The chain links TRBV12-2 to TRBJ2-3; the DNA was not compared with TRBD2, the D call given in the table. TRBV12-2 has pseudogene status. The CDR3 totals 15 residues. DNA of the CDR3: TGTGCAAGTCGGATAGCGGGGGGGCCTACAGATACGCAGTATTTT. Amino acid sequence: CASRIAGGPTDTQYF.

J is TRBJ2-7 and V is TRBV2; the match to TRBD1 covers 9 bases. Germline-derived CDR1 and CDR2 are SNHLY and FYNNEI. J lost 3 bases, V lost 8 bases, and 2 bases had no gene match. This CDR3 has 12 amino acids. In nucleotides, the CDR3 is TGTGCCAGCGGGGACAGGGACTACGAGCAGTACTTC. Its translation is CASGDRDYEQYF.

The chain combines TRBV21-1 with TRBJ1-1; the table names TRBD1, a call not compared with the DNA. TRBV21-1 is noted as a pseudogene. The CDR3 sequence is 16 residues long. The CDR3 reads CASSKAWQAGLTEAFF. CDR3 DNA: TGTGCCAGCAGCAAAGCATGGCAGGCAGGGTTAACTGAAGCTTTCTTT.